This is a list of T cell receptor beta chains from one sample in a study of human T cells and chemical hapten exposure. TCRdb itself ran the RACE reads through MiXCR, one entry per CDR3 protein. The data show about 290,000 distinct CDR3 sequences, around 7% seen once. Sample: whole blood, taken in connection with sensitization to the hapten diphenylcyclopropenone (DPC). The receptors derive from a man aged 18 to 30 with alopecia areata. Some clones in this sample may be carry-over from other donors' samples. Both conserved end residues are part of each CDR3. D genes are given only for firm matches. Clone size, where shown, is once, few, many, or a class for clones that have expanded.

j_call d_call v_call cdr3_length clone_size cdr3_aa cdr3_nt
TRBJ2-1 . TRBV29-1 13 . CSVDQSSNNEQFF TGCAGCGTTGATCAGTCCTCCAACAATGAGCAGTTCTTC
TRBJ2-1 . TRBV7-3 15 . CASSPVQGGGNEQFF TGTGCCAGCAGCCCAGTACAGGGAGGGGGTAATGAGCAGTTCTTC
TRBJ2-5 . TRBV29-1 12 many CSVGLLQETQYF TGCAGCGTTGGTCTATTGCAAGAGACCCAGTACTTC
TRBJ2-5 . TRBV29-1 16 few CSVFRGLLGNQETQYF TGCAGCGTTTTCAGGGGACTCCTGGGGAACCAAGAGACCCAGTACTTC
TRBJ2-4 . TRBV2 12 few CASMGAKNIQYF TGTGCCAGCATGGGGGCCAAAAACATTCAGTACTTC
TRBJ2-7 . TRBV5-6 14 few CASSKPMSTYEQYF TGTGCCAGCAGCAAGCCCATGTCAACCTACGAGCAGTACTTC
TRBJ2-5 . TRBV9 12 few CASSAGRETQYF TGTGCCAGCAGCGCGGGGCGGGAGACCCAGTACTTC
TRBJ2-7 . TRBV29-1 12 . CSVGGQTYEQYF TGCAGCGTTGGGGGACAAACCTACGAGCAGTACTTC
TRBJ2-1 . TRBV20-1 13 . CSARDLASNEQFF TGCAGTGCTAGAGATCTAGCCTCCAATGAGCAGTTCTTC
TRBJ2-2 . TRBV4-3 18 many CASSQEAPGRLRTGELFF TGCGCCAGCAGCCAAGAGGCCCCGGGCAGGTTACGAACCGGGGAGCTGTTTTTT
TRBJ2-7 . TRBV29-1 13 many CSVVGGTEYEQYF TGCAGCGTTGTCGGCGGGACTGAGTACGAGCAGTACTTC
TRBJ1-4 . TRBV5-5 12 few CASSLEPEKLFF TGTGCCAGCAGCTTGGAACCCGAAAAACTGTTTTTT
TRBJ2-2 . TRBV7-6 17 few CASSFSLQGIHTGELFF TGTGCCAGCAGCTTCTCTCTGCAGGGCATCCACACCGGGGAGCTGTTTTTT
TRBJ1-5 . TRBV14 14 few CASSQAGGGQPQHF TGTGCCAGCAGCCAAGCGGGCGGTGGGCAGCCCCAGCATTTT
TRBJ1-6 TRBD1 TRBV20-1 17 . CSARDPDRSSYNSPLHF TGCAGTGCTAGAGATCCGGACAGGAGCTCCTATAATTCACCCCTCCACTTT
TRBJ2-3 . TRBV10-1 13 few CASSESTPGIVYF TGCGCCAGCAGTGAGTCGACACCAGGGATCGTGTATTTT
TRBJ1-5 . TRBV27 16 . CASSSRATVHNQPQHF TGTGCCAGCAGTTCCCGAGCGACCGTGCACAATCAGCCCCAGCATTTT
TRBJ1-2 TRBD1 TRBV28 17 . CASSPYPGQATNYGYTF TGTGCCAGCAGTCCCTACCCGGGACAGGCGACTAACTATGGCTACACCTTC
TRBJ2-4 . TRBV11-2 13 few CASSLDAGDIQYF TGTGCCAGCAGCTTAGATGCCGGGGACATTCAGTACTTC